These T cell receptor beta chains were read from a single sample in a study of blood T cell repertoires in COVID-19. Assay: immunoSEQ multiplex PCR; the TCRdb copy retains only in-frame clones and omits some. The data show a few hundred thousand clones, approximately 91% seen once. Sequences were obtained from PBMCs or T cells enriched from blood (not recorded which). These receptors all stem from a woman between 40 and 50 years old who had recovered from COVID-19. Each CDR3 is given with its conserved first and last residue. D genes are given only for firm matches. The listing skips clone size in some rows; elsewhere it reads once, few, many or a size class.

V	D	size	J	DNA	CDR3
TRBV2	.	.	TRBJ1-4	TGTGCCGGACAAAGCGCTCCAGGAAGTGAAAAACTGTTTTTT	CAGQSAPGSEKLFF
TRBV28	.	.	TRBJ2-4	TGTGCCAGCAGTGAGGCCAAAAACATTCAGTACTTC	CASSEAKNIQYF
TRBV7-6	TRBD1	.	TRBJ2-7	TGTGCCAGCAGCTTAGCGCCCTGGGACAGGGGGCCCGAGCAGTACTTC	CASSLAPWDRGPEQYF
TRBV5-1	TRBD1	.	TRBJ1-1	TGCGCCAGCAGAATTCTAGACAGGGGTAACACTGAAGCTTTCTTT	CASRILDRGNTEAFF
TRBV2	TRBD2	.	TRBJ2-1	TGTGCCAGCAGTGAAAGTAGCGGGCTCCGTGAGCAGTTCTTC	CASSESSGLREQFF
TRBV9	TRBD1	.	TRBJ2-7	TGTGCCAGCAGCGCGGACAGGGACAACGAGCAGTACTTC	CASSADRDNEQYF
TRBV7-8	TRBD1	.	TRBJ1-5	TGTGCCAGCAGCCTGGACAGGGGCAACCAGCCCCAGCATTTT	CASSLDRGNQPQHF
TRBV4-3	TRBD1	.	TRBJ1-5	TGCGCCAGCAGCCAAGTGCGGACAGGGGCGAGTGATCAGCCCCAGCATTTT	CASSQVRTGASDQPQHF
TRBV7-2	.	.	TRBJ2-3	TGTGCCAGCAGCTCCGCCTCACAGGGCCTCGGAAGGAATACGCAGTATTTT	CASSSASQGLGRNTQYF
TRBV6-6	.	.	TRBJ1-5	TGTGCCAGCAGTTATGAGGTCAATCAGCCCCAGCATTTT	CASSYEVNQPQHF
TRBV7-2	.	.	TRBJ1-2	TGTGCCAGCAGCTACTTAGGACAGACTAACTATGGCTACACCTTC	CASSYLGQTNYGYTF
TRBV7-2	TRBD2	.	TRBJ2-3	TGTGCCAGCAGCTCTAGCGGAGGAGATACGCAGTATTTT	CASSSSGGDTQYF
TRBV4-3	TRBD1	.	TRBJ1-1	TGCGCCAGCAGCCCAGACAGGGGGCTCGGCACTGAAGCTTTCTTT	CASSPDRGLGTEAFF
TRBV24-1	.	.	TRBJ1-1	TGTGCCACCAGTGAGACGGGGAGGACTGAAGCTTTCTTT	CATSETGRTEAFF
TRBV19	.	.	TRBJ2-7	TGTGCCAGTAGTATTCAGGAACCCTACGAGCAGTACTTC	CASSIQEPYEQYF
TRBV2	TRBD1	.	TRBJ1-2	TGTGCCAGCACCCGGGACAGGGGCGGATATGGCTACACCTTC	CASTRDRGGYGYTF
TRBV7-2	TRBD1	.	TRBJ1-2	TGTGCCAGCAGCGATCGGACAGGGACACGCTATGGCTACACCTTC	CASSDRTGTRYGYTF
TRBV12-1	.	once	TRBJ2-7	TGTGCCAGCAGCTTTGCAGGTAAGGAGTCCTACGAGCAGTACTTC	CASSFAGKESYEQYF
TRBV6-5	.	once	TRBJ1-1	TGTGCCAGCAGTTACTCCAGGGGTCTGAACACTGAAGCTTTCTTT	CASSYSRGLNTEAFF
TRBV7-6	TRBD1	.	TRBJ2-2	TGTGCCAGCAGCTTAGGGACAGGGTTAACCGGGGAGCTGTTTTTT	CASSLGTGLTGELFF
TRBV7-8	TRBD1	.	TRBJ2-4	TGTGCCAGCAGCCTAGACAGGGGGCTGGCCAAAAACATTCAGTACTTC	CASSLDRGLAKNIQYF
TRBV2	.	.	TRBJ1-2	TGTGCCAGCTCCGAGGGGGGGCCATATGGCTACACCTTC	CASSEGGPYGYTF
TRBV6-5	TRBD1	.	TRBJ2-1	TGTGCCAGCAGTTACGGGGGACAGGGAACTTACAATGAGCAGTTCTTC	CASSYGGQGTYNEQFF
TRBV6-2/TRBV6-3	.	.	TRBJ2-7	TGTGCCAGCAGCCTTAGCTCCTACGAGCAGTACTTC	CASSLSSYEQYF
TRBV7-8	TRBD2	.	TRBJ2-5	TGTGCCAGCAGCTCGGCGGGCCTAGCGGGGGACCAAGAGACCCAGTACTTC	CASSSAGLAGDQETQYF